The subject of this entry is one T cell receptor beta chain. This specimen belongs to a study of blood T cells in healthy people across ages. Sample-barcoded 5' priming and a J-beta primer mix drove a second PCR of roughly 6 to 12 cycles. A 12-random-nucleotide template-switch adaptor tagged each cDNA molecule. From each sample, at least 2.5 million paired-end reads containing CDR3 were obtained. TCRdb used MiXCR to reprocess the 5' RACE reads, holding one entry per CDR3 protein. This table has 710,000 or so distinct CDR3 sequences, about 30% appearing once. Per the germline V gene, CDR1 is LGHDT and CDR2 is YNNKEL (reference sequence). V was clipped by 1 base and J by 2 bases, with 5 bases between them. This CDR3 spans 13 amino acids.

The chain joins TRBV3-1 to TRBJ1-2; D unresolved. The sequence was collected from an elderly woman in good health. Input material: blood. The chain's CDR3 is CASSQALNYGYTF. The DNA for the CDR3 is TGTGCCAGCAGCCAAGCGTTGAACTATGGCTACACCTTC.